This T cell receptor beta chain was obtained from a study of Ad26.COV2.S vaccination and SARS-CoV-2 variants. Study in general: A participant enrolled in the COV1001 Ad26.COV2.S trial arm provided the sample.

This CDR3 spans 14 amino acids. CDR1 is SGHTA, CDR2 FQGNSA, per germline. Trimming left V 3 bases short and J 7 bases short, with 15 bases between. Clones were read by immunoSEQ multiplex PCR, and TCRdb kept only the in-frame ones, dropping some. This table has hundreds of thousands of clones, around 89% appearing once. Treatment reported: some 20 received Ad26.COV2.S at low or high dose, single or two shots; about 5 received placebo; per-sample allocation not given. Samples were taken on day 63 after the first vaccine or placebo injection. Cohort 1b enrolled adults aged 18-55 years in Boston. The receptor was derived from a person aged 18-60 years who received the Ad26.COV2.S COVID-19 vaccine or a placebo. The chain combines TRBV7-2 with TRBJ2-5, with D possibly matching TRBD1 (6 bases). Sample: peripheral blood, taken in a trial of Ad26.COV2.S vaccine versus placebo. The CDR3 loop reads CASSFSRGEGTQYF. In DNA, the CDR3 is TGTGCCAGCAGCTTCTCCAGGGGCGAGGGGACCCAGTACTTC.